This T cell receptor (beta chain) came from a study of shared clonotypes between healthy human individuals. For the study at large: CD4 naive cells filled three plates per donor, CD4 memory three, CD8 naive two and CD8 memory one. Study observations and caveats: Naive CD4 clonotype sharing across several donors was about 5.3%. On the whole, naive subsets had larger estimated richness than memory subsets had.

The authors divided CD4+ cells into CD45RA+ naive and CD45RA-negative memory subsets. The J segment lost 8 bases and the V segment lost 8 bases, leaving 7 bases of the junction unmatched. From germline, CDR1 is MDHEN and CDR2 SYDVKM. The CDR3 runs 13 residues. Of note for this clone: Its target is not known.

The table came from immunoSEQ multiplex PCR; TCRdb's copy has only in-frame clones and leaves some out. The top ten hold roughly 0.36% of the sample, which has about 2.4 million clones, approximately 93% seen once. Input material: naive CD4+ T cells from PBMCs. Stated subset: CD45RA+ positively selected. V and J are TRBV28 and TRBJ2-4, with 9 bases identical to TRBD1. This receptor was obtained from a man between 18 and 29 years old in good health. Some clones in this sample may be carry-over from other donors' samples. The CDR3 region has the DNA TGTGCCAGCCGGGGACAGGGAGACTACATTCAGTACTTC. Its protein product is CASRGQGDYIQYF.